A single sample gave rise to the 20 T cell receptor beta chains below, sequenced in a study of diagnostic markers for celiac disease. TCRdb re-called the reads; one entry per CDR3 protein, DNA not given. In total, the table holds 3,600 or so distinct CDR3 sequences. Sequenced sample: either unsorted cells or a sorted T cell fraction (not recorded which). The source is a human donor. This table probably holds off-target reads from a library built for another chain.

Here the CDR3 reads CASSIRTSGSYEQYF. The chain links TRBV21-1 to TRBJ2-7; TCRdb designates TRBD2, a call that cannot be tested without DNA. TRBV21-1 is reported as a pseudogene. The CDR3 has 15 residues.

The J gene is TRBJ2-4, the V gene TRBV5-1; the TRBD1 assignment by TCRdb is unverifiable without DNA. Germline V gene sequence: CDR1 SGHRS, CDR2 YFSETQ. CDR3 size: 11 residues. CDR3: CASSEGRGQYF.

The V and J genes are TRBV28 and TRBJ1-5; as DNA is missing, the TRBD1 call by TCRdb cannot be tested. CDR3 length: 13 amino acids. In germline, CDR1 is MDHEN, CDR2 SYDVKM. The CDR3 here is CATRTDSNQPQHF.

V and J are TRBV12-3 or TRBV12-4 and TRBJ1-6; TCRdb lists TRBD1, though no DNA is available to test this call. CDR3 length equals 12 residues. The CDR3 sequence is CASSFWGTPLHF.

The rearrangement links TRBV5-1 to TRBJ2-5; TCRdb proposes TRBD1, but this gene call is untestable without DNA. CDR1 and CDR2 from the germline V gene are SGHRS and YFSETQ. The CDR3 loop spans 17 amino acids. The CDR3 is CASRVGRGGRAEETQYF. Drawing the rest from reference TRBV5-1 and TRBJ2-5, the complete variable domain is KAGVTQTPRYLIKTRGQQVTLSCSPISGHRSVSWYQQTPGQGLQFLFEYFSETQRNKGNFPGRFSGRQFSNSRSEMNVSTLELGDSALYLCASRVGRGGRAEETQYFGPGTRLLVL.

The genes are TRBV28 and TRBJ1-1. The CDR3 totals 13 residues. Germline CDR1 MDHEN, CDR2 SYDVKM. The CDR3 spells CASSFYLNTEAFF.

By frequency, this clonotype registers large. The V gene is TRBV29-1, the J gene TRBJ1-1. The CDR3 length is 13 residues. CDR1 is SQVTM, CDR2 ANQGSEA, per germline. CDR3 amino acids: CSVLSGVNTEAFF.

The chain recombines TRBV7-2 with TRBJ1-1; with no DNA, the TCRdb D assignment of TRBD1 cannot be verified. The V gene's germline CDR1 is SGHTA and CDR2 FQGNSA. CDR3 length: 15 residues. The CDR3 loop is CASSRRTGDGSEAFF.

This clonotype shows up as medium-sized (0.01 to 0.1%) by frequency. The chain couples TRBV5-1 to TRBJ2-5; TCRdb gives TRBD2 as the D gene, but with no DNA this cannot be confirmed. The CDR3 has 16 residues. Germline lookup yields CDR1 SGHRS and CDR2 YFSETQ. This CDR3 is CASSWRGSGVQETQYF.

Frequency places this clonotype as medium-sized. The CDR3 loop is CASSLGGVSTDTQYF. The rearrangement uses TRBV5-1 and TRBJ2-3; TCRdb's assignment of TRBD1 cannot be checked, as there is no DNA. The CDR3 has 15 amino acids. Germline V gene lookup returns CDR1 SGHRS and CDR2 YFSETQ.

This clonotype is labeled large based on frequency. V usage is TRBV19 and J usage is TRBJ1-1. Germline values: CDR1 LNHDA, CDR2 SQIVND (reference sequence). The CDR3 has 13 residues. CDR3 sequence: CASSPRTFTEAFF.

The CDR3 here is CASKPRAYGYTF. V is TRBV6-1 and J is TRBJ1-2; TCRdb designates TRBD1, a call that cannot be tested without DNA. CDR1 and CDR2 (germline): MNHNS, SASEGT. This CDR3 spans 12 amino acids.

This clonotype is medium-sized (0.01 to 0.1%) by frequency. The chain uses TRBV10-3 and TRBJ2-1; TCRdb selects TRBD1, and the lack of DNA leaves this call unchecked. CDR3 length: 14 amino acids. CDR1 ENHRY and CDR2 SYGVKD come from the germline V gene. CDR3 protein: CAISPGTGLNEQFF.

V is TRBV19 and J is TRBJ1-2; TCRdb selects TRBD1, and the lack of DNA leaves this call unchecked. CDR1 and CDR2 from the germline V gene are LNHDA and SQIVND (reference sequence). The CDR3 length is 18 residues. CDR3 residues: CATARQDVVPRLVYGYTF.

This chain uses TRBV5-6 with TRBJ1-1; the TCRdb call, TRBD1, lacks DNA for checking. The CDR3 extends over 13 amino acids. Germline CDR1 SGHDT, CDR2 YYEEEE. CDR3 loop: CASSWGTGHEAFF.

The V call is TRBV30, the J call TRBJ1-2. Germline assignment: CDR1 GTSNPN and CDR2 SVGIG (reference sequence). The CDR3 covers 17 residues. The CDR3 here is CAWSARAQGHGFYGYTF. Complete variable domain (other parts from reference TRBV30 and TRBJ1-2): SQTIHQWPATLVQPVGSPLSLECTVEGTSNPNLYWYRQAAGRGLQLLFYSVGIGQISSEVPQNLSASRPQDRQFILSSKKLLLSDSGFYLCAWSARAQGHGFYGYTFGSGTRLTVV.

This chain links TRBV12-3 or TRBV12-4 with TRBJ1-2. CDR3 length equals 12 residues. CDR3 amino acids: CASSFSGNGYTF.

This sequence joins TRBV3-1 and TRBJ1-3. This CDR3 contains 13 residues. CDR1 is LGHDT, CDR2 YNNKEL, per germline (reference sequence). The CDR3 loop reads CASSQGSGNTIYF.

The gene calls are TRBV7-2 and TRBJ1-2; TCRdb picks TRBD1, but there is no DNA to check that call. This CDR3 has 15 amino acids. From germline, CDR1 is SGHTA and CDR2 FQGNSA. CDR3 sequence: CASSFSSTAAQGYTF.

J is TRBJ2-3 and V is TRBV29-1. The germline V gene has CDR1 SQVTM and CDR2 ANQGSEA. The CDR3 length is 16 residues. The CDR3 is CSVSPYLGDSTDTQYF.